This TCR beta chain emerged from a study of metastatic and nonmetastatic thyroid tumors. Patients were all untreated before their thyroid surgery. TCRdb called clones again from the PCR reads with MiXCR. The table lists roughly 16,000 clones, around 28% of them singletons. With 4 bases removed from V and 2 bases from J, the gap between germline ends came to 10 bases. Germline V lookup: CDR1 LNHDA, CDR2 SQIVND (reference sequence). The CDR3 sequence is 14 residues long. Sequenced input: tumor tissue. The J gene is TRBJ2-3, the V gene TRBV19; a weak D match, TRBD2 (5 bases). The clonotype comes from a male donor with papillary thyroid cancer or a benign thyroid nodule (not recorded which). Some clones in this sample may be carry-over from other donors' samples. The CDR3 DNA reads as TGTGCCAGTAGTAAACAGCGGACCACAGATACGCAGTATTTT. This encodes CASSKQRTTDTQYF.